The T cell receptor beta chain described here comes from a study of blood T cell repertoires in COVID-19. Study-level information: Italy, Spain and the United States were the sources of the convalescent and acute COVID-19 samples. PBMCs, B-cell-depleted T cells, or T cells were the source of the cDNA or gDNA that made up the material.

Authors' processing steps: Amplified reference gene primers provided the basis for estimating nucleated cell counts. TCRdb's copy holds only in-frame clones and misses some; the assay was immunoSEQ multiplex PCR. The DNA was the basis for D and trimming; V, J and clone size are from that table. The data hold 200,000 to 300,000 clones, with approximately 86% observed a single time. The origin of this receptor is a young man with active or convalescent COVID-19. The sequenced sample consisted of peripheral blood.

The CDR3 here is CASSTILLPGQDQPQHF. The CDR3 coding sequence is TGTGCCAGTAGTACCATTCTTCTCCCGGGACAGGATCAGCCCCAGCATTTT. The rearrangement joins TRBV19 to TRBJ1-5; 8 bases match TRBD1. V was clipped by 4 bases and J by 5 bases; unmatched bases: 13. This CDR3 region has 17 residues. The germline V gene has CDR1 LNHDA and CDR2 SQIVND (reference sequence). Looking up the rest from reference TRBV19 and TRBJ1-5 gives the full variable domain: DGGITQSPKYLFRKEGQNVTLSCEQNLNHDAMYWYRQDPGQGLRLIYYSQIVNDFQKGDIAEGYSVSREKKESFPLTVTSAQKNPTAFYLCASSTILLPGQDQPQHFGDGTRLSIL.